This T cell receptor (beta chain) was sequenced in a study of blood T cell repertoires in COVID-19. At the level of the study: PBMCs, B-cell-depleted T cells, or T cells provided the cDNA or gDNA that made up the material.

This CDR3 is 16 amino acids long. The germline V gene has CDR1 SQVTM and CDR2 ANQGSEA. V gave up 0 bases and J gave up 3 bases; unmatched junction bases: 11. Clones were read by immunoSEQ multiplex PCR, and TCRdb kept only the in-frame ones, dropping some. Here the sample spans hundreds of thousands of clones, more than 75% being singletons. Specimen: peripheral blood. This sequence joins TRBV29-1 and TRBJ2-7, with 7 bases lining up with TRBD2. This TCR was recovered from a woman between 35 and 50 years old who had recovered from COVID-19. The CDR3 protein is CSVEDTVLGRGYEQYF. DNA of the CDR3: TGCAGCGTTGAAGATACCGTTTTGGGGAGGGGCTACGAGCAGTACTTC.